Below, 21 T cell receptor beta chains from the same sample are listed, as sequenced in a study of blood T cells in healthy people across ages. Next came a second PCR, run for about 7 to 12 cycles, which used a sample-barcoded 5' primer along with a J-beta primer mix. From the 5' RACE reads, TCRdb called clonotypes with MiXCR, one entry per CDR3 protein. The sample contains about 290,000 distinct CDR3 sequences, 25% to 30% of which appear only once. Sample: blood. The receptors come from a woman in her 70s in good health.

V and J are TRBV3-1 and TRBJ2-5; D tentatively reads TRBD1 or TRBD2 (5 bases each). Germline V gives CDR1 LGHDT, CDR2 YNNKEL (reference sequence). The CDR3 is 14 residues long. V was clipped by 4 bases and J by 4 bases, with 13 bases between them. Written as DNA, the CDR3 is TGTGCCAGCAGCCCTCTCGGGGCTACAGAGACCCAGTACTTC. As protein: CASSPLGATETQYF.

This clonotype was detected a few times. This chain joins TRBV11-2 and TRBJ2-3; D not certain. The V end was cut by 2 bases, the J end by 3 bases, with 9 bases between. CDR3 size: 14 residues. Germline lookup yields CDR1 SGHAT and CDR2 FQNNGV. The CDR3: CASSLPVGTDTQYF. As DNA, the CDR3 is TGTGCCAGCAGCTTACCTGTGGGGACAGATACGCAGTATTTT.

This chain uses TRBV5-1 with TRBJ2-1; no clear D gene. The germline V gene has CDR1 SGHRS and CDR2 YFSETQ. V was shortened by 0 bases and J by 9 bases, with 4 bases between the two germline ends. CDR3 length: 11 amino acids. CDR3 DNA sequence: TGCGCCAGCAGCTTGGGTTCTGAGCAGTTCTTC. Protein sequence: CASSLGSEQFF.

The chain carries TRBV7-9 and TRBJ2-1; 7 positions agree with TRBD1. From germline, CDR1 is SEHNR and CDR2 FQNEAQ (reference sequence). The CDR3 runs 15 residues. V trimming: 5 bases; J trimming: 4 bases; junction bases outside the gene matches: 8. CDR3 in amino acids: CASSPPGGTYNEQFF. CDR3 sequence (DNA): TGTGCCAGCAGCCCACCAGGGGGTACTTACAATGAGCAGTTCTTC.

The J gene is TRBJ1-1, the V gene TRBV5-6, with a tentative D call TRBD1 (6 bases). Deletions cut 0 bases from V and 5 bases from J, with 14 bases between. Germline values: CDR1 SGHDT, CDR2 YYEEEE. This CDR3 comprises 15 residues. CDR3: CASSLGIGGLTEAFF. The DNA for the CDR3 is TGTGCCAGCAGCTTGGGGATAGGGGGGTTAACTGAAGCTTTCTTT.

This clonotype was seen a handful of times. This chain links TRBV28 with TRBJ2-5, with a weak D call TRBD1 (5 bases). The J call may not be correct, given that the DNA end is closer to TRBJ2-7. Germline lookup yields CDR1 MDHEN and CDR2 SYDVKM. The CDR3 is 12 residues long. CDR3 DNA: TGTGCCAGCAGTTTAAGGCAGGGCGAGCAGTACTTC. As protein: CASSLRQGEQYF.

There are a few counts of this clonotype. The genes are TRBV12-5 and TRBJ1-5; unclear D gene. Germline V gives CDR1 LGHNT, CDR2 FRNRAP. Trimming left V 4 bases short and J 5 bases short, with 6 bases between. The CDR3 contains 12 residues. The CDR3 sequence is CASGSTDQPQHF. In nucleotides, the CDR3 is TGTGCTAGTGGTTCGACGGATCAGCCCCAGCATTTT.

The table lists this clonotype with a few counts. A read error may produce the germline difference seen at one junction end. The chain is built from TRBV28 and TRBJ2-1; 14 nucleotides match TRBD2. CDR3 length equals 20 residues. Germline lookup yields CDR1 MDHEN and CDR2 SYDVKM. CDR3 nucleotide sequence: TGTGCCGGCAGTCCGGGACGCCTGACTAGCGGGAGGGTGTCCTACAATGAGCAGTTCTTC. It codes for CAGSPGRLTSGRVSYNEQFF.

This clonotype was detected only a few times. The chain has TRBV11-2 and TRBJ2-5; D may correspond to TRBD1 or TRBD2 (5 bases each). Germline V gene sequence: CDR1 SGHAT, CDR2 FQNNGV. Trimming shortened V by 4 bases and J by 5 bases, and 14 bases separated the two germline ends. CDR3 length equals 14 residues. The CDR3 bases are TGTGCCAGCAGCTCCTCTTCGGGGCGGGAGACCCAGTACTTC. It is translated as CASSSSSGRETQYF.

The CDR3 nucleotides read TGTGCCAGCAGCCCCCGGCCAGGGGGAGGCTACACCTTC. Protein sequence: CASSPRPGGGYTF. The chain is built from TRBV27 and TRBJ1-2; 7 bases fit TRBD1. V dropped 6 bases and J dropped 8; count of bases not matched to a gene: 9. The germline gives CDR1 MNHEY, CDR2 SMNVEV (reference sequence). The CDR3 length is 13 residues.

The V and J genes are TRBV28 and TRBJ2-5; D gene unclear. The end of the DNA aligns better with TRBJ2-1, so the J call may be wrong. CDR1 and CDR2 from the germline V gene are MDHEN and SYDVKM. The CDR3 covers 14 residues. The CDR3 here is CASSSYDPPNEQFF. The CDR3 region has the DNA TGTGCCAGCAGTTCCTATGACCCACCAAATGAGCAGTTCTTC.

In its sample, this clonotype was seen a few times. This chain uses TRBV6-6 with TRBJ2-2; D remains ambiguous. Germline V lookup: CDR1 MNHNY, CDR2 SVGAGI (reference sequence). The CDR3 contains 13 residues. Trimming took 6 bases from V and 7 from J, leaving 12 bases between them. The CDR3 DNA reads as TGTGCCAGCAGCTTACTGAGTGACGGGGAGCTGTTTTTT. Translating gives CASSLLSDGELFF.

This clonotype showed up just a few times. V usage is TRBV7-2 and J usage is TRBJ2-3, with a tentative D call TRBD1 (6 bases). Trimming left V 1 base short and J 3 bases short, with 11 bases between. The CDR3 is made up of 15 amino acids. Per germline, CDR1 SGHTA and CDR2 FQGNSA. The CDR3, as DNA: TGTGCCAGCAGCTTAGTGGGGGCGCAGACAGATACGCAGTATTTT. Translating it yields CASSLVGAQTDTQYF.

The rearrangement joins TRBV12-3 or TRBV12-4 to TRBJ1-5; 10 nucleotides agree with TRBD1. CDR3 length: 15 amino acids. V lost 2 bases and J lost 9; bases outside the gene matches: 7. The CDR3 loop reads CASSLKGQGTGPQHF. CDR3 nucleotides: TGTGCCAGCAGTTTAAAGGGACAGGGGACGGGGCCCCAGCATTTT.

This clonotype occurred once. The V and J genes are TRBV20-1 and TRBJ1-4; D might be TRBD1 (5 bases). Trimming removed 3 bases from V and 8 bases from J, with 16 bases in between. The germline CDR1 and CDR2 sequences are DFQATT and SNEGSKA (reference sequence). The length of the CDR3 is 14 residues. CDR3 nucleotides: TGCAGTGCTAGTCCGTCGCAGGGAGGGGAAAAACTGTTTTTT. The encoded protein is CSASPSQGGEKLFF.

The gene calls are TRBV7-3 and TRBJ2-2; D might be TRBD2 (6 bases). V lost 5 bases and J 2 bases, leaving 15 bases between the germline ends. The CDR3 sequence is 16 residues long. Germline V lookup: CDR1 SGHTA, CDR2 FQGTGA. Here the CDR3 DNA reads TGTGCCAGCAGCGCCGGTAGCGGCTATAACACCGGGGAGCTGTTTTTT. Its protein product is CASSAGSGYNTGELFF.

V gene TRBV7-3 combines with J gene TRBJ2-1; no clear D gene. Between the trimmed V and J ends, which lost 3 bases and 7 bases, there was a span of 13 bases. Germline V gives CDR1 SGHTA, CDR2 FQGTGA. CDR3 length: 14 residues. The DNA for the CDR3 is TGTGCCAGCAGCTTGTGGGAAGGCGGAAATGAGCAGTTCTTC. Encoded protein: CASSLWEGGNEQFF.

The chain is built from TRBV6-1 and TRBJ2-2; perhaps TRBD1 as D (6 bases). This CDR3 region has 14 residues. Germline lookup yields CDR1 MNHNS and CDR2 SASEGT. Trimming left V 7 bases short and J 7 bases short, with 16 bases between. The chain's CDR3 is CASKFTGLVGELFF. The CDR3 bases are TGTGCCAGCAAATTTACAGGGTTGGTCGGGGAGCTGTTTTTT.

The V call is TRBV12-3 or TRBV12-4, the J call TRBJ1-4; 9 bases agree with TRBD1. V lost 5 bases and J lost 1; bases outside the gene matches: 8. The CDR3 runs to 17 residues. CDR3 DNA sequence: TGTGCCAGCAGTCCCGGGACAGGGAGGGTAACTAATGAAAAACTGTTTTTT. It translates to CASSPGTGRVTNEKLFF.

This clonotype was seen more than once but under ten times. V gene TRBV21-1 combines with J gene TRBJ2-1; TRBD1, the table's D call, was not compared with the DNA. TRBV21-1 represents a pseudogene. The CDR3 has 16 amino acids. In DNA, the CDR3 is TGTGCCAGCAGCAAAGCCCCGGAGAGCTCCTACAATGAGCAGTTCTTC. It yields the protein CASSKAPESSYNEQFF.

V usage is TRBV4-2 and J usage is TRBJ2-4; D may correspond to TRBD1 or TRBD2 (5 bases each). The CDR3 is 17 amino acids. Trimming took 4 bases from V and 2 from J, leaving 18 bases between them. The germline V gene has CDR1 LGHNA and CDR2 YNFKEQ. The CDR3 sequence is CASSRAGGADSKNIQYF. CDR3 nucleotides: TGTGCCAGCAGCCGGGCTGGGGGAGCTGATTCCAAAAACATTCAGTACTTC.